This T cell receptor beta chain appears in the sequencing data of a study of blood T cell repertoires in COVID-19. Libraries were prepared by immunoSEQ multiplex PCR; TCRdb keeps only in-frame clonotypes and omits some of them. The sample lists roughly 250,000 clones, 70% to 85% occurring once. The germline V and J ends were trimmed by 10 bases and 4 bases, with 38 bases remaining between them. Germline V gene sequence: CDR1 LNHDA, CDR2 SQIVND (reference sequence). The CDR3 has 21 amino acids. The sample holds a few counts of this clone. The material sequenced was peripheral blood. This clonotype originated in a woman of 80 years or more with acute or convalescent COVID-19. This chain links TRBV19 with TRBJ2-1, with a weak D call TRBD2 (6 bases). The CDR3 bases are TGTGCCACCTCCCCCGGCCCTCCTAGCCGCGGAGGGCCCGCAAAGTACAATGAGCAGTTCTTC. Its translation: CATSPGPPSRGGPAKYNEQFF.